This record covers a single T cell receptor beta chain. Its antigen is unidentified. PCR primers comprised 60 Vbeta and 13 Jbeta primers. Profiled with immunoSEQ multiplex PCR; TCRdb holds only in-frame clones, not every one. Here the sample spans 180,000 or so clones, over 65% being singletons. The record originates from a study of cytomegalovirus exposure and HLA in healthy donors. Notes on the study in general: High sensitivity and specificity were reportedly achieved when the classifier diagnosed cytomegalovirus status. Confirmation was obtained in vitro that a few CMV-associated chains are specific for CMV antigens. Highest at DRB1 and lowest at HLA-C, TCR association rates differed among HLA loci in a later analysis. Only CMV serostatus was available as immune exposure information.

The CDR3 runs 16 residues. The germline gives CDR1 LNHNV, CDR2 YYDKDF (reference sequence). V shed 2 bases and J 3 bases; nucleotides not matched to a gene: 7. Source material: PBMCs. V is TRBV15 and J is TRBJ2-7, with 10 positions matching TRBD2. The TCR was taken from a man younger than 30 in good health and CMV-seronegative. CDR3 DNA: TGTGCCACCAGCAGAACTTCTAGCGGGAGTATCTACGAGCAGTACTTC. Translation gives CATSRTSSGSIYEQYF.